This T cell receptor (beta chain) was recovered during a study of T cell responses to AZD1222 COVID-19 vaccine. Study-wide results and limits: Across the whole spike, CD4 TCRs peaked at regions 160-218 and 743-854. The donor group comprised mostly white British people and more females; the analysis possibly underestimated clonal diversity.

With respect to this clone: Its matching antigen is unknown.

CDR1 and CDR2 from the germline V gene are SGHRS and YFSETQ. The CDR3 spans 17 residues. Trimming pared 6 bases from V and 5 bases from J, leaving 24 bases between. Clones were read by immunoSEQ multiplex PCR, and TCRdb kept only the in-frame ones, dropping some. The data contain around 96,000 clones, more than 70% of them singletons. This rearrangement joins TRBV5-1 to TRBJ2-4; perhaps TRBD2 as D (6 bases). This specimen consisted of peripheral blood, obtained 28 days after the second AZD1222 dose. The receptor comes from an adult who received the AZD1222 COVID-19 vaccine. CDR3: CASKIQGGVGGENIQYF. DNA for the CDR3: TGCGCCAGCAAAATCCAGGGAGGTGTCGGAGGAGAAAACATTCAGTACTTC.